The 6 T cell receptor beta chains below were found in one sample sequenced in a study of blood T cell repertoires in COVID-19. Some clones are missing from TCRdb's copy, which holds only in-frame ones; the method was immunoSEQ multiplex PCR. The table records 270,000 or so clones, more than 65% of them present only once. The sequenced material came from peripheral blood. These receptor sequences come from a woman in her late teens or twenties with acute or convalescent COVID-19.

V and J are TRBV6-1 and TRBJ1-6; a possible D gene is TRBD1 (6 bases). The CDR3 consists of 14 residues. V lost 2 bases and J 10 bases, leaving 12 bases between the germline ends. Germline CDR1 MNHNS, CDR2 SASEGT. In DNA form, the CDR3 reads TGTGCCAGCAGTGAACAGGGGATCGGGTCACCCCTCCACTTT. It is translated as CASSEQGIGSPLHF.

CDR3 amino acids: CASSDRGSGADTQYF. CDR3 bases: TGTGCCAGCAGTGACCGCGGGAGTGGTGCAGATACGCAGTATTTT. The V gene is TRBV2, the J gene TRBJ2-3; 7 bases fit TRBD2. This CDR3 spans 15 amino acids. Trimming cost V 3 bases and J 4 bases; bases outside gene matches: 7. Germline CDR1 is SNHLY and CDR2 is FYNNEI.

J is TRBJ1-5 and V is TRBV12-3 or TRBV12-4, with D possibly matching TRBD1 (5 bases). V lost 6 bases to trimming and J lost 6 bases, with 12 bases between them. The CDR3 is made up of 13 amino acids. The CDR3 DNA follows: TGTGCCAGCAGAACCACCGGGGGTCAGCCCCAGCATTTT. This translates into CASRTTGGQPQHF.

This chain uses TRBV28 with TRBJ2-5, with D tentatively TRBD1 (6 bases). The germline CDR1 and CDR2 sequences are MDHEN and SYDVKM. This CDR3 has 15 residues. Deletions cut 6 bases from V and 1 base from J, with 15 bases between. The CDR3 DNA is TGTGCCAGCAGGCGGCCCAGGGGCCTCCAAGAGACCCAGTACTTC. It yields the protein CASRRPRGLQETQYF.

The V call is TRBV4-3, the J call TRBJ2-1; no firm D call. This CDR3 has 12 residues. Germline CDR1 reads LGHNA; CDR2 reads YSLEER. V was clipped by 1 base and J by 6 bases, with 4 bases between them. CDR3 in DNA: TGCGCCAGCAGCCAAGGCGTCAATGAGCAGTTCTTC. Its translation: CASSQGVNEQFF.

The chain is built from TRBV20-1 and TRBJ2-3; TRBD1 agrees at 11 bases. With 6 bases clipped from V and 10 bases from J, the junction kept 15 bases outside the gene matches. CDR3 size: 15 residues. Germline V gene sequence: CDR1 DFQATT, CDR2 SNEGSKA (reference sequence). CDR3 in amino acids: CSASPGDRGVFAQYF. The CDR3 bases are TGCAGTGCCAGTCCGGGGGACAGGGGGGTTTTTGCGCAGTATTTT.